This is a list of T cell receptor beta chains from one sample in a study of beta chain features in type 1 diabetes. The method was immunoSEQ multiplex PCR; TCRdb's version includes in-frame clones alone and lacks a portion of them. The sample has more than 150,000 clones; 7.5% to 9.5% are singletons. Sequencing was performed on central memory CD4+ T cells from blood. These receptors were taken from a woman aged 18-29 years in good health. The CDR3 runs from the conserved cysteine through the conserved F or W. The D gene is left open where the match is weak. Size is stated for part of the rows, as once, few or many counts, or as a class when the clone is expanded.

clone size: few
V gene: TRBV11-3
D gene: -
J gene: TRBJ2-7
CDR3 DNA: TGTGCCAGCAGCAGACAGAAGGACTACGAGCAGTACTTC
CDR3 protein: CASSRQKDYEQYF

clone size: few
V gene: TRBV4-2
D gene: -
J gene: TRBJ1-2
CDR3 DNA: TGTGCCAGCAGCCAGGCTGGTCCGGACAGTGGAACTTTTACCTTC
CDR3 protein: CASSQAGPDSGTFTF

clone size: few
V gene: TRBV7-6
D gene: -
J gene: TRBJ1-2
CDR3 DNA: TGTGCCAGCAGCCCTGGGGGGGGCGGCGGCTACACCTTC
CDR3 protein: CASSPGGGGGYTF

clone size: few
V gene: TRBV5-4
D gene: TRBD2
J gene: TRBJ2-1
CDR3 DNA: TGTGCCAGCAGCGACGGGACTAGCGGGGGAAATGAGCAGTTCTTC
CDR3 protein: CASSDGTSGGNEQFF

clone size: few
V gene: TRBV18
D gene: TRBD1
J gene: TRBJ2-1
CDR3 DNA: TGTGCCAGCTCACCAGGGACAGGGAGTCCCAATGAGCAGTTCTTC
CDR3 protein: CASSPGTGSPNEQFF

clone size: many
V gene: TRBV18
D gene: TRBD1
J gene: TRBJ1-1
CDR3 DNA: TGTGCCAGCTCCAAGCAGGGGGTCACTGAAGCTTTCTTT
CDR3 protein: CASSKQGVTEAFF

clone size: -
V gene: TRBV4-1
D gene: -
J gene: TRBJ1-2
CDR3 DNA: TGCGCCAGCAGCCCTACCGACAGCCGGCCAGATGGCTACACCTTC
CDR3 protein: CASSPTDSRPDGYTF

clone size: -
V gene: TRBV2
D gene: -
J gene: TRBJ2-7
CDR3 DNA: TGTGCCAGCACCACAGGGCTGCGGGAGCAGTACTTC
CDR3 protein: CASTTGLREQYF

clone size: few
V gene: TRBV7-9
D gene: -
J gene: TRBJ1-5
CDR3 DNA: TGTGCCAGCAGCGGAATACGGGGGGGTGGGCCCCAGCATTTT
CDR3 protein: CASSGIRGGGPQHF

clone size: few
V gene: TRBV29-1
D gene: TRBD2
J gene: TRBJ2-3
CDR3 DNA: TGCAGCGTGGGGACTAGCGGAAGAACAGATACGCAGTATTTT
CDR3 protein: CSVGTSGRTDTQYF

clone size: many
V gene: TRBV2
D gene: TRBD2
J gene: TRBJ2-1
CDR3 DNA: TGTGCCAGCAGTGTGGTGGCGGGGGGGCCCAATGAGCAGTTCTTC
CDR3 protein: CASSVVAGGPNEQFF

clone size: -
V gene: TRBV4-1
D gene: -
J gene: TRBJ1-1
CDR3 DNA: TGCGCCAGCAGCCAAGATTATGCCAGGGTGAACACTGAAGCTTTCTTT
CDR3 protein: CASSQDYARVNTEAFF

clone size: few
V gene: TRBV11-1
D gene: -
J gene: TRBJ2-2
CDR3 DNA: TGTGCCAGCAGCTCCCGACAGACCGGGGAGCTGTTTTTT
CDR3 protein: CASSSRQTGELFF

clone size: few
V gene: TRBV7-9
D gene: -
J gene: TRBJ1-1
CDR3 DNA: TGTGCCAGCAGCTTAAAGGGGCCAGCTTTCTTT
CDR3 protein: CASSLKGPAFF

clone size: many
V gene: TRBV12-5
D gene: -
J gene: TRBJ2-3
CDR3 DNA: TGTGCTAGTGGGACTTCTAGCACAGATACGCAGTATTTT
CDR3 protein: CASGTSSTDTQYF

clone size: few
V gene: TRBV2
D gene: TRBD1
J gene: TRBJ1-5
CDR3 DNA: TGTGCCAGCAGTGCGCCAGGGGGTAATCAGCCCCAGCATTTT
CDR3 protein: CASSAPGGNQPQHF

clone size: -
V gene: TRBV27
D gene: -
J gene: TRBJ2-2
CDR3 DNA: TGTGCCACCATGGGACACCTGAACACCGGGGAGCTGTTTTTT
CDR3 protein: CATMGHLNTGELFF

clone size: once
V gene: TRBV19
D gene: TRBD1
J gene: TRBJ2-3
CDR3 DNA: TGTGCCAGTAGCCCCGGGACAGGGTTACTTCTTGCGCAGTATTTT
CDR3 protein: CASSPGTGLLLAQYF

clone size: few
V gene: TRBV30
D gene: TRBD2
J gene: TRBJ2-7
CDR3 DNA: TGTGCCTGGAGTGTCTGGAGGGAGGGTAACGAGCAGTACTTC
CDR3 protein: CAWSVWREGNEQYF

clone size: few
V gene: TRBV30
D gene: TRBD1
J gene: TRBJ1-3
CDR3 DNA: TGTGCCTTGTCGGGACAGGGTGGAAACACCATATATTTT
CDR3 protein: CALSGQGGNTIYF

clone size: few
V gene: TRBV11-1
D gene: -
J gene: TRBJ1-1
CDR3 DNA: TGTGCCAGCAGCGTCCAGTTGAACACTGAAGCTTTCTTT
CDR3 protein: CASSVQLNTEAFF

clone size: -
V gene: TRBV4-3
D gene: -
J gene: TRBJ2-3
CDR3 DNA: TGCGCCAGCAGCCCCGAGCTAAGCACAGATACGCAGTATTTT
CDR3 protein: CASSPELSTDTQYF

clone size: -
V gene: TRBV7-3
D gene: TRBD1
J gene: TRBJ2-1
CDR3 DNA: TGTGCCAGCAGCTTAGACAGGGGATCCTACAATGAGCAGTTCTTC
CDR3 protein: CASSLDRGSYNEQFF

clone size: few
V gene: TRBV7-9
D gene: -
J gene: TRBJ1-2
CDR3 DNA: TGTGCCAGCAGCTGGGACACCTATGGCTACACCTTC
CDR3 protein: CASSWDTYGYTF

clone size: -
V gene: TRBV4-2
D gene: TRBD2
J gene: TRBJ2-5
CDR3 DNA: TGTGCCAGCAGCCAAGTTCTAGCGGGGGGGCAGGTGGAGACCCAGTACTTC
CDR3 protein: CASSQVLAGGQVETQYF

clone size: few
V gene: TRBV19
D gene: TRBD1
J gene: TRBJ1-2
CDR3 DNA: TGTGCCAGTAGCGGACAGGGTAACGGTGGCTACACCTTC
CDR3 protein: CASSGQGNGGYTF

clone size: few
V gene: TRBV28
D gene: -
J gene: TRBJ2-7
CDR3 DNA: TGTGCCAGCAGTCACCTCCAAAGACAGCCACAGTACTTC
CDR3 protein: CASSHLQRQPQYF

clone size: few
V gene: TRBV29-1
D gene: -
J gene: TRBJ2-7
CDR3 DNA: TGCAGCGTTGGGTCTACCGACTCCTACGAGCAGTACTTC
CDR3 protein: CSVGSTDSYEQYF

clone size: few
V gene: TRBV4-3
D gene: -
J gene: TRBJ2-7
CDR3 DNA: TGCGCCAGCAGCCAAGAGTTCGGGACTGAGCAGTACTTC
CDR3 protein: CASSQEFGTEQYF

clone size: few
V gene: TRBV27
D gene: -
J gene: TRBJ1-1
CDR3 DNA: TGTGCCAGCAGTTCCACCCCCAGGCATGGGGCGCGAACTGAAGCTTTCTTT
CDR3 protein: CASSSTPRHGARTEAFF

clone size: few
V gene: TRBV7-3
D gene: -
J gene: TRBJ2-7
CDR3 DNA: TGTGCCAGCAGCCCGTCTCGGGACACGGGAGAGCAGTACTTC
CDR3 protein: CASSPSRDTGEQYF

clone size: -
V gene: TRBV5-1
D gene: TRBD2
J gene: TRBJ2-2
CDR3 DNA: TGCGCCAGCAGCGAAACTAGCGGGGGGGCCTTGTCCGGGGAGCTGTTTTTT
CDR3 protein: CASSETSGGALSGELFF

clone size: -
V gene: TRBV23-1
D gene: -
J gene: TRBJ2-1
CDR3 DNA: TGCGCCGGCCCCAAGGGGGGGCGCGGCAATGAGCAGTTCTTC
CDR3 protein: CAGPKGGRGNEQFF

clone size: few
V gene: TRBV15
D gene: TRBD1
J gene: TRBJ1-2
CDR3 DNA: TGTGCCACCAGCAGAGATGGGACAGGGGGCTTTAACTATGGCTACACCTTC
CDR3 protein: CATSRDGTGGFNYGYTF

clone size: -
V gene: TRBV19
D gene: TRBD1
J gene: TRBJ2-5
CDR3 DNA: TGTGCCAGTAGTGCCAAGGGACAGGGGGCCCAAGAGACCCAGTACTTC
CDR3 protein: CASSAKGQGAQETQYF

clone size: few
V gene: TRBV11-2
D gene: TRBD1
J gene: TRBJ1-2
CDR3 DNA: TGTGCCAGCAGCTTCCCCGGGTTGACAGGGGTCGCTCGAGGCTATGGCTACACCTTC
CDR3 protein: CASSFPGLTGVARGYGYTF

clone size: few
V gene: TRBV5-1
D gene: TRBD2
J gene: TRBJ2-3
CDR3 DNA: TGCGCCAGCAGCCCCCTGACTAGCGGGATACGAGATACGCAGTATTTT
CDR3 protein: CASSPLTSGIRDTQYF

clone size: few
V gene: TRBV30
D gene: -
J gene: TRBJ2-2
CDR3 DNA: TGTGCCTGGAGTGTATTTAACTCCGGGGAGCTGTTTTTT
CDR3 protein: CAWSVFNSGELFF

clone size: many
V gene: TRBV18
D gene: TRBD1
J gene: TRBJ1-1
CDR3 DNA: TGTGCCAGCTCCGGACAGGAGGTAGTCACTGAAGCTTTCTTT
CDR3 protein: CASSGQEVVTEAFF

clone size: -
V gene: TRBV11-2
D gene: TRBD1
J gene: TRBJ1-2
CDR3 DNA: TGTGCCAGCAGCTTAGGGGTACAGGGGCCCTATGGCTACACCTTC
CDR3 protein: CASSLGVQGPYGYTF

clone size: -
V gene: TRBV18
D gene: TRBD1
J gene: TRBJ2-4
CDR3 DNA: TGTGCCAGCTCACCGACAGGGTCTGGAAACATTCAGTACTTC
CDR3 protein: CASSPTGSGNIQYF

clone size: few
V gene: TRBV6-1
D gene: -
J gene: TRBJ2-5
CDR3 DNA: TGTGCCAGCAGGGGGACACAGCAAGAGACCCAGTACTTC
CDR3 protein: CASRGTQQETQYF

clone size: -
V gene: TRBV7-2
D gene: -
J gene: TRBJ2-4
CDR3 DNA: TGTGCCAGCAGCTTTCCGAGTTTGGTCATTCAGTACTTC
CDR3 protein: CASSFPSLVIQYF

clone size: -
V gene: TRBV29-1
D gene: TRBD1
J gene: TRBJ1-2
CDR3 DNA: TGCAGCGCGACAGGGGGCTATGGCTACACCTTC
CDR3 protein: CSATGGYGYTF

clone size: few
V gene: TRBV7-2
D gene: -
J gene: TRBJ1-2
CDR3 DNA: TGTGCCAGCAGCTTCCCCGTCGGGACATCCTATGGCTACACCTTC
CDR3 protein: CASSFPVGTSYGYTF

clone size: -
V gene: TRBV7-2
D gene: TRBD1
J gene: TRBJ1-2
CDR3 DNA: TGTGCCAGCAGACTGGGGACAGGGGGTGGCTACACCTTC
CDR3 protein: CASRLGTGGGYTF

clone size: few
V gene: TRBV4-1
D gene: TRBD2
J gene: TRBJ2-3
CDR3 DNA: TGCGCCAGCAGCCAAGATCTAGCGGGGGGGCCAGATACGCAGTATTTT
CDR3 protein: CASSQDLAGGPDTQYF

clone size: -
V gene: TRBV4-2
D gene: TRBD2
J gene: TRBJ2-7
CDR3 DNA: TGTGCCAGCAGCCAAGGACTAGCGGGGGGCATCTCCTACGAGCAGTACTTC
CDR3 protein: CASSQGLAGGISYEQYF

clone size: few
V gene: TRBV9
D gene: -
J gene: TRBJ1-2
CDR3 DNA: TGTGCCAGCAGTGGTGACAGCTATGGCTACACCTTC
CDR3 protein: CASSGDSYGYTF

clone size: few
V gene: TRBV11-2
D gene: TRBD1
J gene: TRBJ2-5
CDR3 DNA: TGTGCCAGCACCCGGACAGGGGCCCAAGAGACCCAGTACTTC
CDR3 protein: CASTRTGAQETQYF

clone size: -
V gene: TRBV7-2
D gene: -
J gene: TRBJ1-2
CDR3 DNA: TGTGCCAGCAGCTTGGCGGCGCGAGGCTACACCTTC
CDR3 protein: CASSLAARGYTF

clone size: few
V gene: TRBV7-2
D gene: -
J gene: TRBJ1-2
CDR3 DNA: TGTGCCAGCAGCCCGGACAGCAACTATGGCTACACCTTC
CDR3 protein: CASSPDSNYGYTF

clone size: -
V gene: TRBV30
D gene: TRBD1
J gene: TRBJ1-1
CDR3 DNA: TGTGCCTGGAGAAAAACAGGGGGCTGGGGCACTGAAGCTTTCTTT
CDR3 protein: CAWRKTGGWGTEAFF

clone size: few
V gene: TRBV19
D gene: -
J gene: TRBJ2-5
CDR3 DNA: TGTGCCAGTAGTCAACAGGACTATCAAGAGACCCAGTACTTC
CDR3 protein: CASSQQDYQETQYF